Below are 30 T cell receptor beta chains sequenced from a single sample in a study of shared clonotypes between healthy human individuals. Only in-frame clones appear in the TCRdb table, and some are missing; sequencing was by immunoSEQ multiplex PCR. The data show around 990,000 clones, around three quarters seen once. The sample comprised memory CD4+ T cells from PBMCs. The subset here: CD45RA-negative fraction. All receptors derive from a man between 18 and 29 years old in good health. Some clones in this sample may be carry-over from other donors' samples.

The V call is TRBV6-5, the J call TRBJ2-7, with D perhaps matching TRBD1 (6 bases). The CDR3 has 12 residues. Per the germline V gene, CDR1 is MNHEY and CDR2 is SVGAGI. Trimming removed 6 bases from V and 3 bases from J, with 9 bases in between. CDR3 region: CASRRTVYEQYF. As DNA, the CDR3 is TGTGCCAGCAGAAGGACAGTCTACGAGCAGTACTTC.

The chain is built from TRBV19 and TRBJ2-7; 7 nucleotides agree with TRBD1. The CDR3 is 13 amino acids. The J segment lost 1 base and the V segment lost 3 bases, leaving 0 bases of the junction unmatched. Germline V CDR1 and CDR2: LNHDA, SQIVND (reference sequence). CDR3 region: CASSMGQSYEQYF. The CDR3 DNA follows: TGTGCCAGTAGTATGGGACAGTCCTACGAGCAGTACTTC.

The rearrangement uses TRBV6-5 and TRBJ2-2, with 8 bases matching TRBD1. The CDR3 contains 12 residues. The germline V gene encodes CDR1 MNHEY and CDR2 SVGAGI. The ends lost 7 bases at V and 15 bases at J; junction bases unmatched: 10. This chain's CDR3 is CASTSTGGQVFF. The CDR3 DNA follows: TGTGCCAGCACCTCAACCGGGGGACAGGTGTTTTTT.

A note on this clone: Different DNA sequences within this sample yield the same CDR3. V gene TRBV7-2 combines with J gene TRBJ2-3; D call uncertain. This CDR3 is 13 amino acids long. Germline-derived CDR1 and CDR2 are SGHTA and FQGNSA. Deletions cut 3 bases from V and 2 bases from J, with 6 bases between. CDR3 bases: TGTGCCAGCAGCTTCCCCAACACAGATACGCAGTATTTT. Its protein product is CASSFPNTDTQYF.

The chain combines TRBV2 with TRBJ1-5; D call uncertain. Looked up from germline, CDR1 is SNHLY and CDR2 is FYNNEI. The CDR3 runs 13 residues. With 5 bases removed from V and 9 bases from J, the gap between germline ends came to 14 bases. The chain's CDR3 is CASSLTPVRPQHF. The CDR3 nucleotides are TGTGCCAGCAGTCTCACCCCTGTTCGGCCCCAGCATTTT.

The chain joins TRBV2 to TRBJ2-3, with 12 bases aligning to TRBD2. The CDR3 length is 16 residues. V dropped 5 bases and J dropped 5; count of bases not matched to a gene: 8. CDR1 is SNHLY and CDR2 is FYNNEI in the germline V gene. In DNA, the CDR3 is TGTGCCAGCAGTACACGACTAGCGGGAGATAAAGATACGCAGTATTTT. It encodes CASSTRLAGDKDTQYF. Full variable domain (remainder filled in from reference TRBV2 and TRBJ2-3): EPEVTQTPSHQVTQMGQEVILRCVPISNHLYFYWYRQILGQKVEFLVSFYNNEISEKSEIFDDQFSVERPDGSNFTLKIRSTKLEDSAMYFCASSTRLAGDKDTQYFGPGTRLTVL.

For this clone: The DNA is left out, because the CDR3 cannot be placed on it with certainty; the CDR3 is given as TCRdb lists it. The chain carries TRBV18 and TRBJ1-1. The germline gives CDR1 KGHSH, CDR2 LQKENI. The CDR3 is 13 residues long, ends included. CDR3 region: CASSSRVGGGTFF.

As for this clone: Other nucleotide sequences from this sample produce the same CDR3. J is TRBJ2-3 and V is TRBV5-1; TRBD1 is a possible D gene (6 bases). There are 13 residues in the CDR3. With 2 bases removed from V and 4 bases from J, the gap between germline ends came to 8 bases. Germline CDR1 reads SGHRS; CDR2 reads YFSETQ. CDR3 region: CASSFQGSDTQYF. In DNA, the CDR3 is TGCGCCAGCAGCTTCCAGGGGTCAGATACGCAGTATTTT.

The gene calls are TRBV29-1 and TRBJ1-1; perhaps TRBD1 as D (5 bases). Deletions cut 6 bases from V and 5 bases from J, with 16 bases between. The CDR3 has 13 amino acids. Germline V gene lookup returns CDR1 SQVTM and CDR2 ANQGSEA. CDR3 bases: TGCAGCGTCCGAGGGGTCCTGGGGACTGAAGCTTTCTTT. Translation gives CSVRGVLGTEAFF.

The J gene is TRBJ1-1, the V gene TRBV5-1; D is possibly TRBD1 (6 bases). The length of the CDR3 is 14 residues. Per the germline V gene, CDR1 is SGHRS and CDR2 is YFSETQ. Trimming left V 1 base short and J 0 bases short, with 7 bases between. The CDR3 region has the DNA TGCGCCAGCAGCTTGCCAGGGGTGAACACTGAAGCTTTCTTT. Amino acids: CASSLPGVNTEAFF.

This clone occurred a few times. The chain links TRBV5-6 to TRBJ2-7, with D possibly being TRBD2 (7 bases). This CDR3 is 15 amino acids long. The germline V gene has CDR1 SGHDT and CDR2 YYEEEE. Trimming removed 0 bases from V and 5 bases from J, with 15 bases in between. The CDR3 DNA reads TGTGCCAGCAGCTTGGTCGGGGGGCGCCGTGACGAGCAGTACTTC. It specifies CASSLVGGRRDEQYF. The entire variable domain, with the rest obtained from reference TRBV5-6 and TRBJ2-7, is as follows: DAGVTQSPTHLIKTRGQQVTLRCSPKSGHDTVSWYQQALGQGPQFIFQYYEEEERQRGNFPDRFSGHQFPNYSSELNVNALLLGDSALYLCASSLVGGRRDEQYFGPGTRLTVT.

The chain is built from TRBV28 and TRBJ1-5; 9 bases align to TRBD1. From germline, CDR1 is MDHEN and CDR2 SYDVKM. This CDR3 contains 14 residues. The V gene end was trimmed by 8 bases and the J gene end by 7 bases; junction bases not matched to a gene: 9. CDR3 region: CASRQGGGGQPQHF. DNA of the CDR3: TGTGCCAGCCGACAGGGGGGTGGTGGGCAGCCCCAGCATTTT.

The J gene is TRBJ1-4, the V gene TRBV28; D perhaps matches TRBD1 (5 bases). The V end was cut by 6 bases, the J end by 7 bases, with 15 bases between. The germline V gene encodes CDR1 MDHEN and CDR2 SYDVKM. The CDR3 is 14 amino acids. The CDR3 here is CASRRTPASEKLFF. Here the CDR3 DNA reads TGTGCCAGCAGAAGGACACCCGCTAGTGAAAAACTGTTTTTT.

The gene calls are TRBV7-2 and TRBJ2-1; 9 positions agree with TRBD1. Germline CDR1 reads SGHTA; CDR2 reads FQGNSA. The CDR3 covers 15 residues. V shed 1 base, J shed 5 bases, and the junction held 3 bases outside the gene matches. Here the CDR3 reads CASSLGQGGHNEQFF. For the CDR3, the DNA is TGTGCCAGCAGCTTAGGACAGGGGGGCCACAATGAGCAGTTCTTC. The entire variable domain, with the rest obtained from reference TRBV7-2 and TRBJ2-1, is as follows: GAGVSQSPSNKVTEKGKDVELRCDPISGHTALYWYRQSLGQGLEFLIYFQGNSAPDKSGLPSDRFSAERTGGSVSTLTIQRTQQEDSAVYLCASSLGQGGHNEQFFGPGTRLTVL.

This clone was observed a single time. V usage is TRBV27 and J usage is TRBJ2-6; D uncertain. The CDR3 spans 16 residues. The germline gives CDR1 MNHEY, CDR2 SMNVEV (reference sequence). Trimming cost V 5 bases and J 0 bases, with 11 bases left between them. In nucleotides, the CDR3 is TGTGCCAGCAGTAGTAGACGGAACTCTGGGGCCAACGTCCTGACTTTC. It codes for CASSSRRNSGANVLTF. The full variable domain, in which reference TRBV27 and TRBJ2-6 provide the parts outside the CDR3, is EAQVTQNPRYLITVTGKKLTVTCSQNMNHEYMSWYRQDPGLGLRQIYYSMNVEVTDKGDVPEGYKVSRKEKRNFPLILESPSPNQTSLYFCASSSRRNSGANVLTFGAGSRLTVL.

V and J are TRBV6-5 and TRBJ1-2; D is perhaps TRBD1 (5 bases). CDR3 size: 12 residues. V was clipped by 8 bases and J by 7 bases, with 14 bases between them. CDR1 and CDR2 (germline): MNHEY, SVGAGI. CDR3: CASLGQGTGYTF. CDR3 DNA sequence: TGTGCCAGCTTAGGCCAGGGTACTGGCTACACCTTC.

The chain is built from TRBV18 and TRBJ1-1; D gene unclear. The V and J ends lost 3 bases and 2 bases respectively, with 7 bases between them. CDR3 length: 13 amino acids. In germline, CDR1 is KGHSH, CDR2 LQKENI. CDR3 residues: CASSPSENTEAFF. CDR3 sequence (DNA): TGTGCCAGCTCACCTTCAGAAAACACTGAAGCTTTCTTT.

This chain uses TRBV28 with TRBJ1-2, with 7 bases aligning to TRBD1. This CDR3 is 14 amino acids long. Germline CDR1 reads MDHEN; CDR2 reads SYDVKM. V shed 5 bases, J shed 8 bases, and the junction held 11 bases outside the gene matches. The DNA of the CDR3 is TGTGCCAGCAGTACGGACAGGTTTTTGCCAGGCTACACCTTC. It translates to CASSTDRFLPGYTF.

The genes are TRBV18 and TRBJ2-7; possibly TRBD1 or TRBD2 for D (5 bases each). This CDR3 contains 15 residues. The germline V gene has CDR1 KGHSH and CDR2 LQKENI. The V end lost 3 bases, the J end lost 3 bases, and 15 bases lay between the germline ends. The CDR3 is CASSPSGDPNYEQYF. In DNA form, the CDR3 reads TGTGCCAGCTCACCGTCCGGGGACCCCAACTACGAGCAGTACTTC.

This chain uses TRBV19 with TRBJ1-5; D unclear. Trimming shortened V by 5 bases and J by 6 bases, and 11 bases separated the two germline ends. The V gene's germline CDR1 is LNHDA and CDR2 SQIVND (reference sequence). The CDR3 runs to 13 residues. As DNA, the CDR3 is TGTGCCAGTAGTCCCGCGGGGAGTCAGCCCCAGCATTTT. Translated: CASSPAGSQPQHF.

Points on this clone: Distinct nucleotide sequences in the sample also encode this CDR3. The genes are TRBV2 and TRBJ2-7; 7 bases match TRBD1. The CDR3 contains 13 residues. Germline loops: CDR1 SNHLY, CDR2 FYNNEI. V trimming: 9 bases; J trimming: 1 base; junction bases outside the gene matches: 6. DNA of the CDR3: TGTGCCAGTTCGGACAGGCGTTCCTACGAGCAGTACTTC. Translating it yields CASSDRRSYEQYF.

This clone turned up a few times. The chain employs TRBV25-1 and TRBJ1-3, with D possibly TRBD1 on 5 matching bases. The germline V gene encodes CDR1 MGHDK and CDR2 SYGVNS. This CDR3 region has 18 residues. Trimming took off 4 bases at V and 1 base at J, with 20 bases between the two ends. The CDR3 DNA is TGTGCCAGCAGTGCGGCAGGGAGTCGGCCAAGATCTGGAAACACCATATATTTT. It codes for CASSAAGSRPRSGNTIYF. The whole variable domain, remainder taken from reference TRBV25-1 and TRBJ1-3, is EADIYQTPRYLVIGTGKKITLECSQTMGHDKMYWYQQDPGMELHLIHYSYGVNSTEKGDLSSESTVSRIRTEHFPLTLESARPSHTSQYLCASSAAGSRPRSGNTIYFGEGSWLTVV.

The chain links TRBV15 to TRBJ1-5; unclear D gene. V was pared by 6 bases and J by 9 bases, with 12 bases between. CDR1 and CDR2 (germline): LNHNV, YYDKDF (reference sequence). This CDR3 comprises 12 residues. The CDR3 DNA is TGTGCCACCAGGGCCCCGGAGAGGCCCCAGCATTTT. Translating it yields CATRAPERPQHF. Based on the CDR3 plus reference TRBV15 and TRBJ1-5, the full variable domain is DAMVIQNPRYQVTQFGKPVTLSCSQTLNHNVMYWYQQKSSQAPKLLFHYYDKDFNNEADTPDNFQSRRPNTSFCFLDIRSPGLGDTAMYLCATRAPERPQHFGDGTRLSIL.

The chain has TRBV27 and TRBJ2-5; TRBD2 matches 12 bases. The CDR3 runs 16 residues. V was pared by 2 bases and J by 4 bases, with 5 bases of the junction left unmatched. Germline lookup yields CDR1 MNHEY and CDR2 SMNVEV (reference sequence). DNA of the CDR3: TGTGCCAGCAGTTTACGACTAGCGGGAGATGGAGAGACCCAGTACTTC. Translation gives CASSLRLAGDGETQYF.

V is TRBV6-6 and J is TRBJ2-7; D gene uncertain. The CDR3 totals 14 residues. Trimming left V 8 bases short and J 4 bases short, with 18 bases between. The germline V gene has CDR1 MNHNY and CDR2 SVGAGI (reference sequence). Here the CDR3 reads CASGRGGIGYEQYF. CDR3 DNA sequence: TGTGCCAGCGGACGTGGCGGCATAGGTTACGAGCAGTACTTC.

The rearrangement joins TRBV11-3 to TRBJ2-5; either TRBD1 or TRBD2 may supply D (5 bases each). The CDR3 sequence is 15 residues long. Germline CDR1 and CDR2: SGHNT and YENEEA. The germline V and J ends were trimmed by 6 bases and 1 base, with 15 bases remaining between them. CDR3 sequence reads: CASSLGPGTQETQYF. CDR3 nucleotide sequence: TGTGCCAGCAGTCTAGGCCCCGGGACCCAAGAGACCCAGTACTTC.

The rearrangement joins TRBV6-1 to TRBJ2-1; D perhaps matches TRBD2 (6 bases). Germline lookup yields CDR1 MNHNS and CDR2 SASEGT. Deletions cut 1 base from V and 10 bases from J, with 14 bases between. CDR3 length: 14 amino acids. The CDR3 sequence: CASSEGLGPWEQFF. CDR3 coding DNA: TGTGCCAGCAGTGAAGGACTAGGACCCTGGGAGCAGTTCTTC.

The chain recombines TRBV28 with TRBJ2-1; TRBD2 matches at 11 bases. The CDR3 totals 12 residues. The germline V gene has CDR1 MDHEN and CDR2 SYDVKM. J lost 10 bases, V lost 10 bases, and 6 bases had no gene match. CDR3 sequence (DNA): TGTGCCACAACCGGGACTAGCGGCGAGCAGTTCTTC. Its protein is CATTGTSGEQFF.

The V and J genes are TRBV6-6 and TRBJ2-7, with D perhaps matching TRBD1 (6 bases). V shed 7 bases and J shed 7 bases, with 17 bases lying between them. Per germline, CDR1 MNHNY and CDR2 SVGAGI (reference sequence). CDR3 length: 13 amino acids. CDR3 sequence: CASNDNQGIEQYF. In nucleotides, the CDR3 is TGTGCCAGCAACGATAACCAGGGGATAGAGCAGTACTTC.

Comment on this clone: This specimen includes other DNA sequences encoding the same CDR3. The rearrangement uses TRBV5-6 and TRBJ1-5; 7 bases agree with TRBD1. V lost 2 bases, J lost 7 bases, and 6 bases stayed unmatched. The CDR3 runs 14 residues. Germline V CDR1 and CDR2: SGHDT, YYEEEE. CDR3 residues: CASSFRGRGQPQHF. CDR3 sequence (DNA): TGTGCCAGCAGCTTTAGGGGGCGAGGCCAGCCCCAGCATTTT.